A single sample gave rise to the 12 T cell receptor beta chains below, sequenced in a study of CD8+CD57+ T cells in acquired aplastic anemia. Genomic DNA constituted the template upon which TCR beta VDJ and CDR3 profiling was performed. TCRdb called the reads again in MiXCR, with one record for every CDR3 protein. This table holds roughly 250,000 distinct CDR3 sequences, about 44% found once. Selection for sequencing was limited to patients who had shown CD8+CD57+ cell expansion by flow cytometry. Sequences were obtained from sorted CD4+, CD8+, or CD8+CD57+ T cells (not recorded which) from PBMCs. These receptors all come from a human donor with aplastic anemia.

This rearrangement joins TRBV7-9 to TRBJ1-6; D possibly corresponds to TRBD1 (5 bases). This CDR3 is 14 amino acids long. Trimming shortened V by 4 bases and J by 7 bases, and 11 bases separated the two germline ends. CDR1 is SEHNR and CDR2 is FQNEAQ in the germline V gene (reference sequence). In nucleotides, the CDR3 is TGTGCCAGCAGCTCCAGGGTATACAATTCACCCCTCCACTTT. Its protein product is CASSSRVYNSPLHF. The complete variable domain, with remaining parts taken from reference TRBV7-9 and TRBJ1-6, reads DTGVSQNPRHKITKRGQNVTFRCDPISEHNRLYWYRQTLGQGPEFLTYFQNEAQLEKSRLLSDRFSAERPKGSFSTLEIQRTEQGDSAMYLCASSSRVYNSPLHFGNGTRLTVT.

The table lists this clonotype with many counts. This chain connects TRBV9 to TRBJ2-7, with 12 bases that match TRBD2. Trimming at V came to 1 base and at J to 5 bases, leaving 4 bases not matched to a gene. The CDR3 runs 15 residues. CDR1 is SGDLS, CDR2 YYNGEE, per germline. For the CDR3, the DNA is TGTGCCAGCAGCGTACGACTAGCGGGAGTGAACGAGCAGTACTTC. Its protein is CASSVRLAGVNEQYF. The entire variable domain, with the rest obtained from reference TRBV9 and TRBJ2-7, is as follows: DSGVTQTPKHLITATGQRVTLRCSPRSGDLSVYWYQQSLDQGLQFLIQYYNGEERAKGNILERFSAQQFPDLHSELNLSSLELGDSALYFCASSVRLAGVNEQYFGPGTRLTVT.

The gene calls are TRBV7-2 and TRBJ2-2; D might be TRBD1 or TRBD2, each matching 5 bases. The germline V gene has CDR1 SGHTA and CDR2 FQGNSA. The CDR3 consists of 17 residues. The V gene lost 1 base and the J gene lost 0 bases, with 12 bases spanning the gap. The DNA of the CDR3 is TGTGCCAGCAGCTTAGGCGAAGGGGACGCGAACACCGGGGAGCTGTTTTTT. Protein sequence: CASSLGEGDANTGELFF.

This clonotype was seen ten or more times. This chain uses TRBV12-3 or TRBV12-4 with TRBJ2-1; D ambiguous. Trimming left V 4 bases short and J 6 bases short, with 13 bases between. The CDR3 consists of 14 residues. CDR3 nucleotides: TGTGCCAGCAGTTATGTGGGTTCTGGCAATGAGCAGTTCTTC. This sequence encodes CASSYVGSGNEQFF.

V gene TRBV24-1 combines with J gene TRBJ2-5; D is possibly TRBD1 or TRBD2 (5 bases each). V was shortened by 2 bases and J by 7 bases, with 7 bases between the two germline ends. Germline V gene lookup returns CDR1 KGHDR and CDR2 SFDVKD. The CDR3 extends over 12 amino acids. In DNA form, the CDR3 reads TGTGCCACCAGTGATTACGGGGCGACCCAGTACTTC. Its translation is CATSDYGATQYF.

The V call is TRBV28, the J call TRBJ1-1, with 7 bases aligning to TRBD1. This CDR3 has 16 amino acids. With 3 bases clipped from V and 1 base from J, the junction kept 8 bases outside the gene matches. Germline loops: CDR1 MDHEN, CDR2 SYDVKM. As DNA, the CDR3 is TGTGCCAGCAGTTTGGAACAGACAGGGCGGAACACTGAAGCTTTCTTT. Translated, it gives CASSLEQTGRNTEAFF. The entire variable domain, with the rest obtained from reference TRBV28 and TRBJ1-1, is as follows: DVKVTQSSRYLVKRTGEKVFLECVQDMDHENMFWYRQDPGLGLRLIYFSYDVKMKEKGDIPEGYSVSREKKERFSLILESASTNQTSMYLCASSLEQTGRNTEAFFGQGTRLTVV.

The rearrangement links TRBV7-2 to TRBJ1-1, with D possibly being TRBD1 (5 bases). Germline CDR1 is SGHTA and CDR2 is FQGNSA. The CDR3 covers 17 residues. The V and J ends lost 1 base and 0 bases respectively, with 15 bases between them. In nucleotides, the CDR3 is TGTGCCAGCAGCTTAGATTGGGGGAGGACCATGAACACTGAAGCTTTCTTT. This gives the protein CASSLDWGRTMNTEAFF.

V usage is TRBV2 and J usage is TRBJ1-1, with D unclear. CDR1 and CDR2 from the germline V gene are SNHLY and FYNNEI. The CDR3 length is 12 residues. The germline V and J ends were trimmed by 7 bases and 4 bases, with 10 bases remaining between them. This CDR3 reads CASTRTGTEAFF. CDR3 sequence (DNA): TGTGCCAGCACTCGGACGGGCACTGAAGCTTTCTTT.

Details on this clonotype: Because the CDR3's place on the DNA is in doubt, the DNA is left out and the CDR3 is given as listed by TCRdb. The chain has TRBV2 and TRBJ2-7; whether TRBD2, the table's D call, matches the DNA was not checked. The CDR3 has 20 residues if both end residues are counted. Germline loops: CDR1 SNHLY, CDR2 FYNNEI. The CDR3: CAICSASPTGLGFRSYEQYF.

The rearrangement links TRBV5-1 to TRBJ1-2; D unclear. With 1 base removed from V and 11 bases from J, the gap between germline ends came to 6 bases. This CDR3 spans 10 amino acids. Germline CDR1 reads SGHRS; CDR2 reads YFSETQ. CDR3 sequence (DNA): TGCGCCAGCAGCTTGCCGGGATACACCTTC. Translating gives CASSLPGYTF.

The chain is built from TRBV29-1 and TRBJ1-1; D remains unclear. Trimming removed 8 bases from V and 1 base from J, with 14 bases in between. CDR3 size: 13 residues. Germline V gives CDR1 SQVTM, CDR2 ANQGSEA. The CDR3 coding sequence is TGCAGCAGTGTAGGCAGGCGGAACACTGAAGCTTTCTTT. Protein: CSSVGRRNTEAFF.

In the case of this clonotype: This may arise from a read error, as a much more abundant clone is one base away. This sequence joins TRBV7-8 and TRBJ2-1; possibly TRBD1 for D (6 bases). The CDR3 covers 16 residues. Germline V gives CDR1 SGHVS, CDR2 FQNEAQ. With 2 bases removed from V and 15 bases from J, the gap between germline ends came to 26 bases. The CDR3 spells CASSLFTGLRGCQPFF. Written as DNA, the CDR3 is TGTGCCAGCAGCTTATTTACAGGGCTTCGGGGTTGCCAACCGTTCTTC.